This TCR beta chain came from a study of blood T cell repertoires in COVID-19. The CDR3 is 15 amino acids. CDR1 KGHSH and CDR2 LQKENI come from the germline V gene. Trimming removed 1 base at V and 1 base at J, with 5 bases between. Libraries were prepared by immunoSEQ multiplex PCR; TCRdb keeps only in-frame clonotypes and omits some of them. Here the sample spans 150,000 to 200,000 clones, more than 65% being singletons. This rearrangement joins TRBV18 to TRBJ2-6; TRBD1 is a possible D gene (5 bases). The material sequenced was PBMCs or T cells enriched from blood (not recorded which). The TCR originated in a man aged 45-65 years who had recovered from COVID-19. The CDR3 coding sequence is TGTGCCAGCTCACCACAGGGGTCTGGGGCCAACGTCCTGACTTTC. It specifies CASSPQGSGANVLTF.